This TCR beta chain was sequenced during a study of blood T cell repertoires in COVID-19. The CDR3 covers 15 residues. V was trimmed by 3 bases and J by 0 bases, leaving 9 bases between them. Germline V CDR1 and CDR2: SGDLS, YYNGEE. Sequencing was performed with immunoSEQ multiplex PCR; in TCRdb, only in-frame clones are kept and a portion is missing. The table lists 150,000 to 200,000 clones, 82% of them singletons. This clone was seen just once. The source of this sequence is a woman aged 55-70 years with COVID-19, enrolled during active disease. The sample was peripheral blood. The chain recombines TRBV9 with TRBJ1-4; D might be TRBD1 (6 bases). CDR3 DNA: TGTGCCAGCAGCGCAGGGGTCTCAACTAATGAAAAACTGTTTTTT. Its translation is CASSAGVSTNEKLFF.